This TCR beta chain was retrieved from a study of control samples from healthy donors and cancer patients. The assay was immunoSEQ multiplex PCR, and TCRdb's table has in-frame clones only and misses some. The sample yields 100,000 to 150,000 clones, roughly 84% seen once. V was shortened by 10 bases and J by 7 bases, with 13 bases between the two germline ends. The CDR3 contains 11 residues. This receptor was obtained from a middle-aged man in good health. The material sequenced was blood. The chain carries TRBV12-3 or TRBV12-4 and TRBJ1-2; D is unresolved. In DNA, the CDR3 is TGTGCCATCCAATTCGAGGCTGGCTACACCTTC. As protein: CAIQFEAGYTF.